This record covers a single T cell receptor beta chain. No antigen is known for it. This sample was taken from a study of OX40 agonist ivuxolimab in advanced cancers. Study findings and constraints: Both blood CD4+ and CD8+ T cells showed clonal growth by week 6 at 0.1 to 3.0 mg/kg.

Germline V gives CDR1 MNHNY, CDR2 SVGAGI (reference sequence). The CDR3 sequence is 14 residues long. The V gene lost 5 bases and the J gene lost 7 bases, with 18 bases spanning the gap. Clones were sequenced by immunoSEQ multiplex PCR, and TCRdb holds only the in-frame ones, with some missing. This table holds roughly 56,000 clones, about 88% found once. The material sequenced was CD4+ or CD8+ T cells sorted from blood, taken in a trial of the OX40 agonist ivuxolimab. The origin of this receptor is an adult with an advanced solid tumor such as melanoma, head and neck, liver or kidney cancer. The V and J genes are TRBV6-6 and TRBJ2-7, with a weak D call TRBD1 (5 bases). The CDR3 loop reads CASSPATALREQYF. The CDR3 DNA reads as TGTGCCAGCAGTCCAGCGACAGCTCTTAGGGAGCAGTACTTC.